Following are 28 T cell receptor beta chains from one sample sequenced in a study of monozygotic twins with inflammatory bowel disease. TCRdb reprocessed the 5' RACE reads and keeps a single row for each CDR3 protein, giving no DNA. The table for this sample gives 93,000 or so distinct CDR3 sequences. Sequencing used blood. These receptors originate from a human donor with ulcerative colitis or Crohn's disease, or a healthy co-twin of an affected twin (not recorded which).

This rearrangement joins TRBV7-9 to TRBJ1-1. The CDR3 runs to 13 residues. Germline CDR1 SEHNR, CDR2 FQNEAQ (reference sequence). The CDR3 reads CASSLVENTEAFF.

This chain connects TRBV6-5 to TRBJ2-5. CDR1 and CDR2 (germline): MNHEY, SVGAGI. This CDR3 contains 18 residues. CDR3 sequence: CASSYSAFGQGTKETQYF.

The V call is TRBV20-1, the J call TRBJ2-5; TCRdb picks TRBD2, but there is no DNA to check that call. The CDR3 runs to 13 residues. Germline CDR1 is DFQATT and CDR2 is SNEGSKA (reference sequence). CDR3: CSDSGLAQETQYF.

CDR3 region: CASSLGYFQYNEQFF. The chain joins TRBV5-4 to TRBJ2-1. Germline assignment: CDR1 SGHNT and CDR2 YYREEE (reference sequence). The CDR3 length is 15 residues.

This chain joins TRBV27 and TRBJ2-7; lacking DNA, the TRBD1 call made by TCRdb goes unchecked. Germline CDR1 MNHEY, CDR2 SMNVEV (reference sequence). The CDR3 contains 15 residues. CDR3 sequence reads: CASSRPGTFPYEQYF.

The V gene is TRBV28, the J gene TRBJ2-1; lacking DNA, the TRBD2 call made by TCRdb goes unchecked. The germline CDR1 and CDR2 sequences are MDHEN and SYDVKM. The CDR3 runs 11 residues. CDR3: CASSPSDEQFF.

The chain employs TRBV28 and TRBJ1-2. CDR3 length: 14 residues. Germline V gene sequence: CDR1 MDHEN, CDR2 SYDVKM. CDR3 sequence: CASSWVERSYGYTF.

The V and J genes are TRBV20-1 and TRBJ2-7; no DNA is available, so the TRBD1 call from TCRdb remains unchecked. CDR3 length: 15 residues. Germline-derived CDR1 and CDR2 are DFQATT and SNEGSKA (reference sequence). CDR3 protein: CSARPPTGFSFGQYF.

V is TRBV6-5 and J is TRBJ2-5; TCRdb picks TRBD2, but there is no DNA to check that call. Looked up from germline, CDR1 is MNHEY and CDR2 is SVGAGI. This CDR3 comprises 15 residues. CDR3 in amino acids: CASSYKGGWQETQYF.

The chain links TRBV6-1 to TRBJ1-1; TCRdb's assignment of TRBD1 cannot be checked, as there is no DNA. This CDR3 is built from 15 residues. Germline-derived CDR1 and CDR2 are MNHNS and SASEGT. The CDR3 here is CASSRTGQTNTEAFF.

This chain links TRBV7-2 with TRBJ2-1; checking the TCRdb D call of TRBD2 is not possible without DNA. Looked up from germline, CDR1 is SGHTA and CDR2 is FQGNSA. CDR3 length equals 14 residues. The CDR3 protein is CASSSSPASGEQFF. The full variable domain, in which reference TRBV7-2 and TRBJ2-1 provide the parts outside the CDR3, is GAGVSQSPSNKVTEKGKDVELRCDPISGHTALYWYRQSLGQGLEFLIYFQGNSAPDKSGLPSDRFSAERTGGSVSTLTIQRTQQEDSAVYLCASSSSPASGEQFFGPGTRLTVL.

The chain joins TRBV19 to TRBJ1-2. The germline V gene encodes CDR1 LNHDA and CDR2 SQIVND (reference sequence). CDR3 length: 13 amino acids. The chain's CDR3 is CASSRVENYGYTF.

V and J are TRBV6-1 and TRBJ2-1. The CDR3 has 12 residues. Germline V gene sequence: CDR1 MNHNS, CDR2 SASEGT. Here the CDR3 reads CASRDRRNEQFF.

J is TRBJ2-7 and V is TRBV28. There are 15 residues in the CDR3. Germline assignment: CDR1 MDHEN and CDR2 SYDVKM. CDR3: CASTQPYWASYEQYF.

The rearrangement links TRBV6-5 to TRBJ2-5; the D call of TRBD1 rests on TCRdb alone, since no DNA is present to check it. Germline loops: CDR1 MNHEY, CDR2 SVGAGI. The CDR3 has 14 amino acids. CDR3 residues: CASSYQRGRETQYF.

CDR3 sequence: CASSPRQGSYEQYF. V usage is TRBV7-9 and J usage is TRBJ2-7. The CDR3 is 14 amino acids. Germline CDR1 reads SEHNR; CDR2 reads FQNEAQ (reference sequence).

The chain combines TRBV7-2 with TRBJ1-4; TCRdb names TRBD1, which stays unverified in the absence of DNA. Germline V lookup: CDR1 SGHTA, CDR2 FQGNSA. The CDR3 loop spans 15 amino acids. CDR3 residues: CASSERQATNEKLFF. Looking up the rest from reference TRBV7-2 and TRBJ1-4 gives the full variable domain: GAGVSQSPSNKVTEKGKDVELRCDPISGHTALYWYRQSLGQGLEFLIYFQGNSAPDKSGLPSDRFSAERTGGSVSTLTIQRTQQEDSAVYLCASSERQATNEKLFFGSGTQLSVL.

V gene TRBV7-9 combines with J gene TRBJ2-7; the TCRdb D gene call, TRBD1, has no DNA to confirm it. The CDR3 loop spans 15 amino acids. CDR1 and CDR2 (germline): SEHNR, FQNEAQ (reference sequence). This CDR3 is CASSHTGHLSYEQYF.

The chain employs TRBV12-3 or TRBV12-4 and TRBJ1-2; TCRdb designates TRBD1, a call that cannot be tested without DNA. CDR3 length: 15 amino acids. CDR3 in amino acids: CASSHPERANYGYTF.

The chain is built from TRBV20-1 and TRBJ2-3. The CDR3 extends over 13 amino acids. Per the germline V gene, CDR1 is DFQATT and CDR2 is SNEGSKA (reference sequence). This CDR3 reads CSARGTFTDTQYF.

V and J are TRBV6-5 and TRBJ2-1. Looked up from germline, CDR1 is MNHEY and CDR2 is SVGAGI. The CDR3 has 13 amino acids. CDR3 residues: CASRYTAYNEQFF.

J is TRBJ2-2 and V is TRBV10-1. Per the germline V gene, CDR1 is WNHNN and CDR2 is SYGVQD (reference sequence). CDR3 length: 14 residues. This CDR3 reads CASSESILPGELFF.

The chain is built from TRBV7-2 and TRBJ2-7; TCRdb designates TRBD1, a call that cannot be tested without DNA. The CDR3 spans 13 residues. CDR1 is SGHTA, CDR2 FQGNSA, per germline. The CDR3 here is CASSKSRRDEQYF.

The chain carries TRBV7-3 and TRBJ2-1; TCRdb reports TRBD2, a call that lacks DNA to check it against. The CDR3 is 15 residues long. Germline values: CDR1 SGHTA, CDR2 FQGTGA. Here the CDR3 reads CASSRAGGPLNEQFF.

The chain recombines TRBV27 with TRBJ2-1; TCRdb selects TRBD2, and the lack of DNA leaves this call unchecked. This CDR3 is 15 amino acids long. Germline V CDR1 and CDR2: MNHEY, SMNVEV (reference sequence). The CDR3 region is CASSPHLASGNEQFF.

CDR3: CASSFGGYSNQPQHF. The chain recombines TRBV5-1 with TRBJ1-5; TCRdb's D call of TRBD1 is untestable without DNA. The length of the CDR3 is 15 residues. Germline CDR1 reads SGHRS; CDR2 reads YFSETQ.

This rearrangement joins TRBV12-3 or TRBV12-4 to TRBJ2-7; TCRdb designates TRBD2, a call that cannot be tested without DNA. This CDR3 is built from 13 residues. CDR3 in amino acids: CASSPRGNSGQYF.

V is TRBV29-1 and J is TRBJ2-5; absent DNA, TCRdb's TRBD1 call cannot be checked. This CDR3 contains 13 residues. Germline-derived CDR1 and CDR2 are SQVTM and ANQGSEA. CDR3 residues: CSVEITGLETQYF.